Each of the 23 T cell receptor beta chains below was sequenced from the same sample in a study of T cells in Graves' hyperthyroidism and ophthalmopathy (dated by TCRdb to the late 2010s). Preparation of the library involved multiplex PCR. TCRdb lists the instrument as Illumina HiSeq 2000. The TCR beta CDR3 regions were amplified from RNA transcripts. The TCR CDR3 was subjected to a first round of RT-PCR using the HTBI primer set and the Qiagen OneStep RT-PCR kit. Clones were called with MiXCR by TCRdb after fastp trimmed the public reads at Q25, and only in-frame beta chains were retained. Every entry covers one CDR3 protein and lists the most common genes and DNA from its rows. In all, the sample holds some 500,000 distinct CDR3 sequences, and approximately 14% of those were seen once. In total, the top ten clones hold over 15% of the sample. Source material: blood. The source of these receptors is a woman between 18 and 29 years old with Graves' hyperthyroidism.

On this clonotype: It may be a read error: a sequence one base away is much more abundant. The rearrangement links TRBV12-3 or TRBV12-4 to TRBJ1-2; tentatively, D is TRBD1 (6 bases). Trimming cost V 3 bases and J 3 bases, with 14 bases left between them. The CDR3 totals 15 residues. The CDR3 nucleotides read TGTGCCAGCAGTTTTGTCGTCAGGGGACACTATGGCTACACCTTC. Translating gives CASSFVVRGHYGYTF.

This clonotype was counted between two and nine times. The chain employs TRBV14 and TRBJ2-1; a possible D gene is TRBD1 (6 bases). V shed 4 bases and J shed 14 bases, with 12 bases lying between them. CDR3 size: 11 residues. Germline V CDR1 and CDR2: SGHDN, FVKESK. CDR3 region: CASSRDIQKFF. The CDR3 nucleotides are TGTGCCAGCAGCCGGGACATACAGAAGTTCTTC.

The gene calls are TRBV18 and TRBJ2-1, with D tentatively TRBD1 or TRBD2 (5 bases each). V lost 5 bases to trimming and J lost 5 bases, with 16 bases between them. CDR3 length: 15 amino acids. Germline CDR1 and CDR2: KGHSH and LQKENI. CDR3 amino acids: CASSKRGPPDNEQFF. The DNA of the CDR3 is TGTGCCAGCTCAAAAAGGGGACCCCCGGACAATGAGCAGTTCTTC.

This rearrangement joins TRBV5-5 to TRBJ1-5; a possible D gene is TRBD1 (5 bases). The CDR3 is 15 residues long. Germline CDR1 is SGHKS and CDR2 is YYEKEE (reference sequence). Deletions cut 4 bases from V and 6 bases from J, with 17 bases between. CDR3 sequence: CASSPAGRVFQPQHF. CDR3 in DNA: TGTGCCAGCAGCCCCGCGGGCAGGGTCTTTCAGCCCCAGCATTTT.

The chain joins TRBV6-5 to TRBJ1-1, with D uncertain. Looked up from germline, CDR1 is MNHEY and CDR2 is SVGAGI. V dropped 7 bases and J dropped 3 bases, with 15 bases sitting between them. This CDR3 spans 14 amino acids. In nucleotides, the CDR3 is TGTGCCAGCATTTCTTTCTCGGGGTACACTGAAGCTTTCTTT. Translating it yields CASISFSGYTEAFF.

This clonotype has ten or more counts. This chain uses TRBV7-9 with TRBJ2-7; 7 positions agree with TRBD2. The CDR3 runs 15 residues. Germline V gene lookup returns CDR1 SEHNR and CDR2 FQNEAQ (reference sequence). Trimming took 0 bases from V and 5 from J; bases not matched to a gene: 7. The CDR3 DNA follows: TGTGCCAGCAGCTTAGCGCTGGCGGGAGTCGACGAGCAGTACTTC. It codes for CASSLALAGVDEQYF. The full variable domain, its missing parts supplied by reference TRBV7-9 and TRBJ2-7, is DTGVSQNPRHKITKRGQNVTFRCDPISEHNRLYWYRQTLGQGPEFLTYFQNEAQLEKSRLLSDRFSAERPKGSFSTLEIQRTEQGDSAMYLCASSLALAGVDEQYFGPGTRLTVT.

This clonotype was counted many times. V usage is TRBV28 and J usage is TRBJ2-1, with D perhaps given as TRBD1 or TRBD2 (5 bases each). Germline loops: CDR1 MDHEN, CDR2 SYDVKM. This CDR3 has 17 amino acids. Trimming removed 5 bases at V and 2 bases at J, with 19 bases between. The CDR3 protein is CASSKSEGSRTYNEQFF. The CDR3 DNA sequence: TGTGCCAGCAGTAAAAGTGAGGGGAGTAGGACCTACAATGAGCAGTTCTTC.

This clonotype came up many times. The rearrangement joins TRBV11-3 to TRBJ2-2; 9 nucleotides match TRBD2. There are 18 residues in the CDR3. Trimming removed 6 bases from V and 0 bases from J; junction bases left unmatched: 11. Germline lookup yields CDR1 SGHNT and CDR2 YENEEA. CDR3 residues: CASSTTPTSGSNTGELFF. DNA of the CDR3: TGTGCCAGCAGTACAACCCCTACTAGCGGGTCGAACACCGGGGAGCTGTTTTTT. The whole variable domain, remainder taken from reference TRBV11-3 and TRBJ2-2, is EAGVVQSPRYKIIEKKQPVAFWCNPISGHNTLYWYLQNLGQGPELLIRYENEEAVDDSQLPKDRFSAERLKGVDSTLKIQPAELGDSAVYLCASSTTPTSGSNTGELFFGEGSRLTVL.

The rearrangement links TRBV14 to TRBJ2-3; 7 positions agree with TRBD1. Trimming removed 4 bases from V and 1 base from J; junction bases left unmatched: 8. In germline, CDR1 is SGHDN, CDR2 FVKESK. The CDR3 is 16 amino acids. The CDR3: CASSLKGGKGTDTQYF. CDR3 nucleotides: TGTGCCAGCAGCCTCAAAGGGGGCAAGGGCACAGATACGCAGTATTTT.

This clonotype was seen at least ten times. The J gene is TRBJ2-3, the V gene TRBV18, with D hard to call. The CDR3 is 14 residues long. Trimming cost V 3 bases and J 2 bases, with 9 bases left between them. Per germline, CDR1 KGHSH and CDR2 LQKENI. CDR3 region: CASSPPEFTDTQYF. In DNA form, the CDR3 reads TGTGCCAGCTCACCCCCTGAATTCACAGATACGCAGTATTTT.

This clonotype was recorded at least ten times. The rearrangement joins TRBV27 to TRBJ2-7; possibly TRBD1 or TRBD2 for D (5 bases each). From germline, CDR1 is MNHEY and CDR2 SMNVEV (reference sequence). This CDR3 is 15 amino acids long. Trimming removed 6 bases from V and 3 bases from J, with 18 bases in between. Written as DNA, the CDR3 is TGTGCCAGCAGCACAAGGGGAGACAGAATCTACGAGCAGTACGTC. This gives the protein CASSTRGDRIYEQYV.

This clonotype was counted at least ten times. V is TRBV10-2 and J is TRBJ2-2, with 10 bases identical to TRBD2. CDR1 and CDR2 from the germline V gene are WSHSY and SAAADI. The length of the CDR3 is 15 residues. Trimming removed 7 bases from V and 4 bases from J; junction bases left unmatched: 6. The CDR3 sequence is CASTLAGVGTGELFF. CDR3 nucleotides: TGCGCCAGCACCCTAGCGGGAGTGGGCACCGGGGAGCTGTTTTTT.

This clonotype came up a few times. The chain is built from TRBV14 and TRBJ1-2; D is possibly TRBD1 (5 bases). The CDR3 contains 13 residues. With 4 bases removed from V and 7 bases from J, the gap between germline ends came to 13 bases. The germline V gene encodes CDR1 SGHDN and CDR2 FVKESK. The CDR3 is CASSPPAGSGYTF. The CDR3 bases are TGTGCCAGCAGCCCGCCGGCAGGGAGTGGCTACACCTTC.

The CDR3 spells CSAELGIYEQYF. CDR3 in DNA: TGCAGCGCCGAATTAGGAATCTACGAGCAGTACTTC. The chain carries TRBV20-1 and TRBJ2-7; D not certain. CDR3 size: 12 residues. Germline CDR1 reads DFQATT; CDR2 reads SNEGSKA (reference sequence).

This chain joins TRBV20-1 and TRBJ2-1, with no clear D. The CDR3 covers 14 residues. V shed 7 bases and J shed 2 bases, with 15 bases lying between them. The germline V gene has CDR1 DFQATT and CDR2 SNEGSKA (reference sequence). The CDR3 DNA is TGCAGTGTTCCGGACCAAGTCCCCTACAATGAGCAGTTCTTC. Protein sequence: CSVPDQVPYNEQFF.

This clonotype was counted many times. The CDR3 is CASSQPFWDNEQFF. The CDR3 bases are TGTGCCAGCAGCCAACCTTTTTGGGACAATGAGCAGTTCTTC. The genes are TRBV3-1 and TRBJ2-1; D ambiguous. Germline-derived CDR1 and CDR2 are LGHDT and YNNKEL (reference sequence). There are 14 residues in the CDR3. V lost 2 bases and J 5 bases, leaving 10 bases between the germline ends.

The chain has TRBV10-3 and TRBJ2-7; 9 nucleotides agree with TRBD1. Losses at the gene ends were 7 bases for V and 0 bases for J; bases not matched to a gene: 4. Germline CDR1 reads ENHRY; CDR2 reads SYGVKD. This CDR3 has 14 amino acids. As DNA, the CDR3 is TGTGCCATCAAATTGGGACAGGGCTCCTACGAGCAGTACTTC. This translates into CAIKLGQGSYEQYF.

This clonotype was observed at least ten times. V usage is TRBV20-1 and J usage is TRBJ1-1; the D gene is possibly TRBD1 (5 bases). There are 11 residues in the CDR3. CDR1 and CDR2 from the germline V gene are DFQATT and SNEGSKA (reference sequence). The V end lost 8 bases, the J end lost 6 bases, and 13 bases lay between the germline ends. The chain's CDR3 is CSLSKGPEAFF. The CDR3 nucleotides read TGCAGTCTTTCTAAGGGGCCTGAAGCTTTCTTT.

This clonotype was found many times. The chain couples TRBV11-3 to TRBJ1-1, with TRBD1 matching over 7 bases. The CDR3 is 14 amino acids. With 5 bases clipped from V and 3 bases from J, the junction kept 6 bases outside the gene matches. Germline CDR1 reads SGHNT; CDR2 reads YENEEA. For the CDR3, the DNA is TGTGCCAGCAGCCGAAACCAGGGGGACACTGAAGCTTTCTTT. It translates to CASSRNQGDTEAFF.

This clonotype was found many times. The chain carries TRBV19 and TRBJ2-1; 9 nucleotides match TRBD2. CDR1 LNHDA and CDR2 SQIVND come from the germline V gene (reference sequence). Losses at the gene ends were 5 bases for V and 7 bases for J; bases not matched to a gene: 18. This CDR3 is built from 18 residues. DNA of the CDR3: TGTGCCAGTAGTCCGAGGCTGGGGGCGGGAGGGCCTCGTAATGAGCAGTTCTTC. It specifies CASSPRLGAGGPRNEQFF.

This clonotype has more than one count but fewer than ten. The J gene is TRBJ2-7, the V gene TRBV6-1, with 10 nucleotides matching TRBD2. Germline CDR1 MNHNS, CDR2 SASEGT. The CDR3 is 12 amino acids. The ends lost 5 bases at V and 6 bases at J; junction bases unmatched: 1. Here the CDR3 DNA reads TGTGCCAGCAGTCGGACTAGCGGCGAGCAGTACTTC. Protein product: CASSRTSGEQYF.

This chain uses TRBV9 with TRBJ1-2; TRBD1 agrees at 10 bases. The junction had 15 bases not matched to a gene; V was cut back by 0 bases and J by 4 bases. This CDR3 contains 19 residues. Per germline, CDR1 SGDLS and CDR2 YYNGEE. This CDR3 reads CASSVDLPGTGVMSYGYTF. In nucleotides, the CDR3 is TGTGCCAGCAGCGTAGATCTTCCTGGGACAGGGGTAATGAGCTATGGCTACACCTTC.

Ten or more counts support this clonotype. The chain combines TRBV5-1 with TRBJ2-7, with D possibly TRBD2 on 6 matching bases. CDR3 length: 14 residues. CDR1 and CDR2 (germline): SGHRS, YFSETQ. V gave up 0 bases and J gave up 3 bases, with 10 bases separating them. The CDR3: CASSLAGDLYEQYF. The CDR3 DNA is TGCGCCAGCAGCTTGGCGGGGGACCTCTACGAGCAGTACTTC.